This TCR beta chain was profiled in a study of Tregs in tolerant kidney transplant recipients. Study-wide findings and caveats: The most relevant donor-specific Treg TCRbeta repertoire apparently came from expansion with activated donor B cells. For some patients, primers changed over time, blocking nucleotide-level comparison.

Unstimulated regulatory T cells (CD4+CD25+CD127-), CD4+CD25- non-regulatory cells, CD4 and CD8 cells were FACS-sorted from thawed PBMCs. Libraries were prepared by immunoSEQ multiplex PCR; TCRdb keeps only in-frame clonotypes and omits some of them. The sample features tens of thousands of clones, with about 0.83% in its top ten. A word on this clone: What it binds is not known. From the germline J gene comes the end of the CDR3, since the read stops 3 residues before it.

Trimming shortened V by 3 bases and J by 0 bases, and 12 bases separated the two germline ends. Germline values: CDR1 LNHDA, CDR2 SQIVND (reference sequence). The CDR3 has 16 amino acids. The rearrangement uses TRBV19 and TRBJ1-5; D may be TRBD1 (6 bases). The origin of this receptor is a human donor who received a combined kidney and bone marrow transplant. Here the sequenced sample was CD4+ T cells from blood, taken before the transplant. The CDR3 DNA, read in part, is TGTGCCAGTAGTATCGGGGGGCGCTTTAGCAATCAGCCC. It encodes CASSIGGRFSNQP. The entire CDR3 sequence reads CASSIGGRFSNQPQHF.